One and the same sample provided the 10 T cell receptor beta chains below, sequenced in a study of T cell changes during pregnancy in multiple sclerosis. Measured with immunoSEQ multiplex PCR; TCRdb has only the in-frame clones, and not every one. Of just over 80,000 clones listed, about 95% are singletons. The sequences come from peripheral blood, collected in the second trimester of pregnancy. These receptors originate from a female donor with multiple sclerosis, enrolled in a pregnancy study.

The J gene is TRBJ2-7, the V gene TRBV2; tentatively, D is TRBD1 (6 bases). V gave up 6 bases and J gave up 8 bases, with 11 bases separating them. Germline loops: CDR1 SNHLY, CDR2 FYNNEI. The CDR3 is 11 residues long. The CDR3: CASSDRYQQYF. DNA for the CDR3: TGTGCCAGCAGCGACAGGTACCAGCAGTACTTC.

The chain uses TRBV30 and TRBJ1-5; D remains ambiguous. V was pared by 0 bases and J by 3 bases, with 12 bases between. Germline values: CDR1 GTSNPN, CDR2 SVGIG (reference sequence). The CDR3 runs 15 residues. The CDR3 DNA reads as TGTGCCTGGAGTGTAGCAGGAAGAGACAATCAGCCCCAGCATTTT. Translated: CAWSVAGRDNQPQHF.

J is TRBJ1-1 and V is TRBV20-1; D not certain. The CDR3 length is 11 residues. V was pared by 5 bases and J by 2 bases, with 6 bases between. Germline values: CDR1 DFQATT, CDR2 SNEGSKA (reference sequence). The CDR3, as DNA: TGCAGTGCTGGAGTAAACACTGAAGCTTTCTTT. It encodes CSAGVNTEAFF.

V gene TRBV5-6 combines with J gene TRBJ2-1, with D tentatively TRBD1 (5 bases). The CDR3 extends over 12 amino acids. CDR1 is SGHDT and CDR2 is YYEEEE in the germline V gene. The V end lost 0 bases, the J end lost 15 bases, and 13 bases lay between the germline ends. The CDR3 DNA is TGTGCCAGCAGCTTGGGGGCGCAGGGTACGTTCTTC. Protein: CASSLGAQGTFF.

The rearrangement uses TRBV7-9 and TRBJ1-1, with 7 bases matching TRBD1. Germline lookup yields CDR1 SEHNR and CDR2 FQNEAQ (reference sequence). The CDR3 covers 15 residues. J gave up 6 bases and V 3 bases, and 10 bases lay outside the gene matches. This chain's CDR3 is CASSLVKGAGAEAFF. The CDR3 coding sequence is TGTGCCAGCAGCTTGGTCAAGGGGGCCGGGGCTGAAGCTTTCTTT.

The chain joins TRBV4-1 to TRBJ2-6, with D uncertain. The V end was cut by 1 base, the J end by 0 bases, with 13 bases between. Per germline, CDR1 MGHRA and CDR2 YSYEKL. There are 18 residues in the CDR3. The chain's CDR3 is CASSQAHRGSSGANVLTF. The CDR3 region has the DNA TGCGCCAGCAGCCAAGCTCACCGCGGTAGCTCTGGGGCCAACGTCCTGACTTTC.

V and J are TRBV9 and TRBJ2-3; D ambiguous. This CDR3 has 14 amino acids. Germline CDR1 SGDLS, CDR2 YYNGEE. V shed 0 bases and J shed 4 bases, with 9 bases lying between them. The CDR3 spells CASSVEVDADTQYF. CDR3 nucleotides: TGTGCCAGCAGCGTAGAAGTAGATGCAGATACGCAGTATTTT.

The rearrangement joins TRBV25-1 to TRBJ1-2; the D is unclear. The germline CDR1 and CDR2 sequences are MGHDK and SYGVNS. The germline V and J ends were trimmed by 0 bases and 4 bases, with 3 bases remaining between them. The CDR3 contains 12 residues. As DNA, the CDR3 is TGTGCCAGCAGTGAATACGGCTATGGCTACACCTTC. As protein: CASSEYGYGYTF.

CDR3 sequence: CASSFASGRANEQFF. CDR3 DNA sequence: TGTGCCAGCAGCTTTGCTAGCGGGAGGGCCAATGAGCAGTTCTTC. The rearrangement uses TRBV7-9 and TRBJ2-1; the match to TRBD2 covers 12 bases. Losses at the gene ends were 3 bases for V and 6 bases for J; bases not matched to a gene: 3. Germline V lookup: CDR1 SEHNR, CDR2 FQNEAQ (reference sequence). This CDR3 contains 15 residues.

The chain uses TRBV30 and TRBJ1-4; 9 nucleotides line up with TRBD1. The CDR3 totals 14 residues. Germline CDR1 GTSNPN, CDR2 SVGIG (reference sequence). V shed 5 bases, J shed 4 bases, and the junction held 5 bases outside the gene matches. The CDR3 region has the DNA TGTGCCTGGGGCCCGGGACAGGGTAATGAAAAACTGTTTTTT. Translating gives CAWGPGQGNEKLFF.